This paragraph reports one TCR beta chain. Its antigen is as yet unknown. The sample originates from a study of chemoradiotherapy in HPV16-positive cancers. The study, taken as a whole, reports: Functional assays defining HPV-specific T cells used only a couple of HPV16-positive patients.

Using immunoSEQ multiplex PCR, the repertoire was profiled, and TCRdb retains in-frame clones only, with some absent. Of about 39,000 clones listed, more than 75% are singletons. The receptor comes from a human donor with HPV-associated anogenital cancer. The sequencing here drew on blood, taken from a patient who underwent chemoradiotherapy.

The CDR3 region has the DNA TGTGCCAGCAGTGAATGGAGGGAGACTGAAAAACTGTTTTTT. Translated: CASSEWRETEKLFF. This sequence joins TRBV25-1 and TRBJ1-4; D call uncertain. Germline assignment: CDR1 MGHDK and CDR2 SYGVNS. V lost 1 base, J lost 7 bases, and 10 bases lay in between. The CDR3 has 14 residues.